This T cell receptor beta chain came from a study of T cell responses to AZD1222 COVID-19 vaccine. As for this clone: Its antigen is still unknown.

Produced via immunoSEQ multiplex PCR; TCRdb's table is partial and in-frame only. This repertoire includes about 140,000 clones. V shed 3 bases and J shed 1 base, with 12 bases lying between them. Germline V gene lookup returns CDR1 SGHTA and CDR2 FQGNSA. This CDR3 comprises 15 residues. Study-wide findings and caveats: Samples come after the peak T cell response, not at day 14. Clonal diversity was possibly underestimated, and the donors were mostly white British, with more females.

The chain links TRBV7-2 to TRBJ1-2; possible D gene TRBD1, 6 bases. The sequence came from an adult in good health. The sequenced material came from peripheral blood. The CDR3 sequence is CASSLRAGDNYGYTF. The CDR3 region has the DNA TGTGCCAGCAGCTTGCGGGCAGGGGATAACTATGGCTACACCTTC.